The T cell receptor beta chain described here comes from a study of T cells in Graves' hyperthyroidism and ophthalmopathy. Study-level points and caveats: The model made its ophthalmopathy prediction, and onset followed a median approximately six months later. From stable hyperthyroidism, ophthalmopathy was separated by a 13 V-J model.

Authors of the study amplified TCR beta CDR3 regions from RNA transcripts. A set of HTBI primers served as the primers for a first-round RT-PCR of the TCR CDR3. One entry per CDR3 protein, called by TCRdb with MiXCR from the multiplex PCR reads. The sample has about 600,000 distinct CDR3 sequences, about 16% seen once. In this sample, this clonotype turned up a few times. The antigen remains undetermined. The source of this sequence is a woman aged 40 to 50 with Graves' ophthalmopathy. Source material: blood.

The CDR3 here is CSVGRNGREQYF. DNA of the CDR3: TGCAGCGTTGGGCGGAACGGGAGGGAGCAGTACTTC. The chain employs TRBV29-1 and TRBJ2-7; 7 nucleotides line up with TRBD2. Germline values: CDR1 SQVTM, CDR2 ANQGSEA. This CDR3 spans 12 amino acids. The junction had 7 bases not matched to a gene; V was cut back by 4 bases and J by 7 bases.